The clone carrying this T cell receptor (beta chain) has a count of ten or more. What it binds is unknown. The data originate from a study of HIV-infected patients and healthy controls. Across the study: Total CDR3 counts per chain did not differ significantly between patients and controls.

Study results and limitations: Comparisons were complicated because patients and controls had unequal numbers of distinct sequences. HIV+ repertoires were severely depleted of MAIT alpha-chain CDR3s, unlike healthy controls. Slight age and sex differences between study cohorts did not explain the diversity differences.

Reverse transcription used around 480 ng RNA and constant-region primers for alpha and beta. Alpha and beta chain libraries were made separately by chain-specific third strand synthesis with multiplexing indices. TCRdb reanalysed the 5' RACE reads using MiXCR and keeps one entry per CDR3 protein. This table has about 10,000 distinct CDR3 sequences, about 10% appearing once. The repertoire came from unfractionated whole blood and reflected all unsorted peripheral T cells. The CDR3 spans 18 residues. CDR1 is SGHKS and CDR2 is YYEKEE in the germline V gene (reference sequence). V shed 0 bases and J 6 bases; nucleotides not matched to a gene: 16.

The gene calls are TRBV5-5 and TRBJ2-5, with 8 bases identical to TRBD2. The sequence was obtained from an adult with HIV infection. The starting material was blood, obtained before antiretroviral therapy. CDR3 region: CASSLASRGADSRKTQYF. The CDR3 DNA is TGTGCCAGCAGCTTGGCCTCGCGGGGGGCGGACTCTCGGAAGACCCAGTACTTC.